The 28 T cell receptor beta chains listed next were all sequenced from one sample in a study of blood T cell repertoires in COVID-19. Only in-frame clones appear in the TCRdb table, and some are missing; sequencing was by immunoSEQ multiplex PCR. The sample has about 190,000 clones, about 88% seen once; the top ten hold less than 1.5%. Material for sequencing was peripheral blood. These receptor sequences come from a man under 40 with acute or convalescent COVID-19.

The rearrangement links TRBV4-1 to TRBJ1-6, with unresolved D. V lost 0 bases and J 0 bases, leaving 12 bases between the germline ends. This CDR3 contains 18 residues. Germline values: CDR1 MGHRA, CDR2 YSYEKL. CDR3 nucleotides: TGCGCCAGCAGCCAAGATGTCATAGAATCCTCCTATAATTCACCCCTCCACTTT. Protein sequence: CASSQDVIESSYNSPLHF.

This clone has more than one count but fewer than ten. The chain recombines TRBV28 with TRBJ1-6, with TRBD1 as a possible D gene (6 bases). Germline CDR1 and CDR2: MDHEN and SYDVKM. V lost 10 bases and J lost 2, with 18 bases in between. This CDR3 is built from 16 residues. The CDR3 sequence: CATKFTGWTYNSPLHF. CDR3 nucleotides: TGTGCCACCAAATTTACAGGGTGGACCTATAATTCACCCCTCCACTTT.

This chain joins TRBV5-1 and TRBJ1-3; D is uncertain. The CDR3 has 14 amino acids. Trimming shortened V by 7 bases and J by 0 bases, and 11 bases separated the two germline ends. CDR1 SGHRS and CDR2 YFSETQ come from the germline V gene. CDR3 sequence (DNA): TGCGCCAGCTCATGGGAGAGCTCTGGAAACACCATATATTTT. Translation gives CASSWESSGNTIYF.

In this sample, this clone turned up a few times. The chain combines TRBV11-2 with TRBJ1-6; 7 bases match TRBD1. This CDR3 region has 14 residues. V lost 4 bases to trimming and J lost 7 bases; unmatched junction nucleotides: 4. Germline assignment: CDR1 SGHAT and CDR2 FQNNGV. CDR3 DNA sequence: TGTGCCAGCAGCTACGACAGGGTGAATTCACCCCTCCACTTT. This gives the protein CASSYDRVNSPLHF.

The table lists this clone with a count of one. The rearrangement links TRBV5-5 to TRBJ2-7, with 13 bases matching TRBD2. CDR3 length: 15 amino acids. Germline loops: CDR1 SGHKS, CDR2 YYEKEE (reference sequence). The trim removed 7 bases at V and 1 base at J, leaving 5 bases unmatched. The CDR3 coding sequence is TGTGCCAGCGGTCAGACTAGCGGGAGGTCCTACGAGCAGTACTTC. Translated: CASGQTSGRSYEQYF.

The rearrangement joins TRBV6-5 to TRBJ1-2; 11 nucleotides align to TRBD1. The J segment lost 7 bases and the V segment lost 7 bases, leaving 5 bases of the junction unmatched. Per germline, CDR1 MNHEY and CDR2 SVGAGI. The CDR3 has 13 residues. The CDR3 bases are TGTGCCAGCAAGGGACAGGGGGTTCGTGGCTACACCTTC. Its protein product is CASKGQGVRGYTF.

The chain recombines TRBV7-8 with TRBJ2-1; 7 nucleotides line up with TRBD1. The V and J ends lost 1 base and 4 bases, in that order; junction bases with no gene match: 7. CDR3 length: 16 residues. CDR1 and CDR2 from the germline V gene are SGHVS and FQNEAQ. The CDR3 loop is CASSLEPGQRYNEQFF. Written as DNA, the CDR3 is TGTGCCAGCAGCTTAGAACCGGGACAGCGGTACAATGAGCAGTTCTTC.

The V and J genes are TRBV28 and TRBJ1-1; D is perhaps TRBD1 (6 bases). This CDR3 is 12 amino acids long. Germline CDR1 MDHEN, CDR2 SYDVKM. V gave up 3 bases and J gave up 7 bases, with 9 bases separating them. For the CDR3, the DNA is TGTGCCAGCAGTTTCGGACAGCTTGAAGCTTTCTTT. This translates into CASSFGQLEAFF.

This clone has a single count. The chain couples TRBV19 to TRBJ1-4; TRBD1 aligns across 10 bases. CDR3 length equals 16 residues. Germline V gives CDR1 LNHDA, CDR2 SQIVND (reference sequence). V lost 7 bases and J lost 8; bases outside the gene matches: 13. The DNA for the CDR3 is TGTGCCAGTAACCCGGGCTGGGGACAGGGGTACGAAAAACTGTTTTTT. Translation: CASNPGWGQGYEKLFF.

The DNA of the CDR3 is TGTGCCATCAGTGGACAACTAGCGGGACTAGCCGTTTCCTCCTACGAGCAGTACTTC. Its protein product is CAISGQLAGLAVSSYEQYF. The rearrangement uses TRBV10-3 and TRBJ2-7; 10 bases line up with TRBD2. Trimming at V came to 4 bases and at J to 0 bases, leaving 15 bases not matched to a gene. The CDR3 is 19 residues long. CDR1 and CDR2 from the germline V gene are ENHRY and SYGVKD.

The chain carries TRBV27 and TRBJ1-1; 7 bases are shared with TRBD1. This CDR3 is built from 14 residues. The trim removed 8 bases at V and 7 bases at J, leaving 13 bases unmatched. Germline CDR1 and CDR2: MNHEY and SMNVEV (reference sequence). For the CDR3, the DNA is TGTGCCAGCCTAAGGGGGCTGGGGATTGGTGAAGCTTTCTTT. Amino acids: CASLRGLGIGEAFF.

The V and J genes are TRBV3-1 (or the pseudogene TRBV3-2) and TRBJ2-5; D is unclear. The germline V gene has CDR1 LGHDT and CDR2 YNNKEL (reference sequence). V was pared by 4 bases and J by 1 base, with 13 bases between. This CDR3 region has 15 residues. The CDR3 here is CASSLAGIAQETQYF. In DNA, the CDR3 is TGTGCCAGCAGCCTAGCTGGTATAGCCCAAGAGACCCAGTACTTC.

The V and J genes are TRBV19 and TRBJ2-7, with TRBD1 identical over 7 bases. Looked up from germline, CDR1 is LNHDA and CDR2 is SQIVND (reference sequence). V shed 4 bases and J 8 bases; nucleotides not matched to a gene: 11. The CDR3 totals 14 residues. CDR3 nucleotides: TGTGCCAGTAGTAGCCCGGGACAGCACAATCAGCAGTACTTC. Residues: CASSSPGQHNQQYF.

This clone was counted a few times. This chain connects TRBV7-2 to TRBJ2-7, with TRBD2 as a possible D gene (6 bases). This CDR3 has 13 amino acids. V lost 4 bases, J lost 10 bases, and 17 bases lay in between. CDR1 is SGHTA, CDR2 FQGNSA, per germline. CDR3 bases: TGTGCCAGCAGCTCCGGCGGGGCCCCACTCCAGTACTTC. It encodes CASSSGGAPLQYF.

The chain links TRBV24-1 to TRBJ2-3; 11 nucleotides line up with TRBD1. The V gene's germline CDR1 is KGHDR and CDR2 SFDVKD. The ends lost 7 bases at V and 2 bases at J; junction bases unmatched: 1. The CDR3 contains 14 residues. This CDR3 is CATRDRGLTDTQYF. DNA for the CDR3: TGTGCCACCAGGGACAGGGGGCTCACAGATACGCAGTATTTT.

J is TRBJ1-1 and V is TRBV5-1; no definite D call. CDR3 length equals 13 residues. Per germline, CDR1 SGHRS and CDR2 YFSETQ. V dropped 2 bases and J dropped 3 bases, with 8 bases sitting between them. CDR3 DNA sequence: TGCGCCAGCAGCTTTTGGGGAGACACTGAAGCTTTCTTT. This encodes CASSFWGDTEAFF.

This clone has only one observation. The V call is TRBV3-1 (or the pseudogene TRBV3-2), the J call TRBJ2-5; a possible D gene is TRBD2 (6 bases). Germline CDR1 reads LGHDT; CDR2 reads YNNKEL (reference sequence). CDR3 size: 14 residues. The V gene lost 4 bases and the J gene lost 2 bases, with 11 bases spanning the gap. The CDR3 loop reads CASSLRLDQETQYF. DNA of the CDR3: TGTGCCAGCAGCCTTCGACTAGATCAAGAGACCCAGTACTTC.

This chain connects TRBV5-4 to TRBJ2-1; D gene uncertain. The V end lost 0 bases, the J end lost 7 bases, and 17 bases lay between the germline ends. The germline gives CDR1 SGHNT, CDR2 YYREEE (reference sequence). The CDR3 is made up of 16 amino acids. CDR3 protein: CASSLGGASPGNEQFF. The DNA for the CDR3 is TGTGCCAGCAGCTTGGGAGGAGCGTCCCCCGGGAATGAGCAGTTCTTC.

V usage is TRBV6-5 and J usage is TRBJ1-2; tentative D call: TRBD1 (6 bases). V lost 6 bases, J lost 7 bases, and 12 bases lay in between. This CDR3 is built from 12 residues. The germline V gene has CDR1 MNHEY and CDR2 SVGAGI. The CDR3 loop is CASRTYRVGYTF. The CDR3 DNA sequence: TGTGCCAGCAGAACATACAGGGTTGGCTACACCTTC.

The CDR3 sequence is CASSLRGTEAFF. The CDR3 DNA follows: TGCGCCAGCAGCTTGCGGGGAACTGAAGCTTTCTTT. The genes are TRBV5-1 and TRBJ1-1; no firm D call. V gave up 1 base and J gave up 5 bases, with 6 bases separating them. This CDR3 has 12 residues. Germline V CDR1 and CDR2: SGHRS, YFSETQ.

The chain recombines TRBV7-2 with TRBJ2-1; 8 nucleotides line up with TRBD2. With 2 bases clipped from V and 9 bases from J, the junction kept 6 bases outside the gene matches. CDR3 length: 14 amino acids. CDR1 and CDR2 from the germline V gene are SGHTA and FQGNSA. CDR3: CASSLLSGGVEQFF. The CDR3 nucleotides are TGTGCCAGCAGCTTATTATCGGGGGGGGTTGAGCAGTTCTTC.

The genes are TRBV12-3 or TRBV12-4 and TRBJ2-5; D is perhaps TRBD1 (6 bases). The CDR3 is 13 residues long. Trimming took 7 bases from V and 4 from J, leaving 13 bases between them. This chain's CDR3 is CASTTQGVETQYF. The CDR3 bases are TGTGCCAGCACCACACAGGGTGTAGAGACCCAGTACTTC.

The CDR3 DNA reads TGTGCCAGTAGTATACTAGCGGGGGGTAAAGATACGCAGTATTTT. It encodes CASSILAGGKDTQYF. The V gene is TRBV19, the J gene TRBJ2-3; 11 bases line up with TRBD2. V lost 2 bases to trimming and J lost 5 bases; unmatched junction nucleotides: 3. In germline, CDR1 is LNHDA, CDR2 SQIVND (reference sequence). This CDR3 spans 15 amino acids. Complete variable domain (other parts from reference TRBV19 and TRBJ2-3): DGGITQSPKYLFRKEGQNVTLSCEQNLNHDAMYWYRQDPGQGLRLIYYSQIVNDFQKGDIAEGYSVSREKKESFPLTVTSAQKNPTAFYLCASSILAGGKDTQYFGPGTRLTVL.

The chain's CDR3 is CASSLSRRDYGYTF. The CDR3 DNA reads TGCGCCAGCAGCTTAAGTCGTAGAGACTATGGCTACACCTTC. This chain joins TRBV5-1 and TRBJ1-2, with D unresolved. V was cut by 2 bases and J by 3 bases, with 11 bases left in between. The CDR3 sequence is 14 residues long. Looked up from germline, CDR1 is SGHRS and CDR2 is YFSETQ.

The genes are TRBV28 and TRBJ2-1, with unresolved D. This CDR3 region has 15 residues. Trimming removed 6 bases at V and 5 bases at J, with 17 bases between. Germline loops: CDR1 MDHEN, CDR2 SYDVKM. In nucleotides, the CDR3 is TGTGCCAGCAGAAATGGTGGTTTGCGGAACAATGAGCAGTTCTTC. As protein: CASRNGGLRNNEQFF. Filled out from reference TRBV28 and TRBJ2-1, the complete variable domain reads DVKVTQSSRYLVKRTGEKVFLECVQDMDHENMFWYRQDPGLGLRLIYFSYDVKMKEKGDIPEGYSVSREKKERFSLILESASTNQTSMYLCASRNGGLRNNEQFFGPGTRLTVL.

This clone was detected only a few times. The chain links TRBV27 to TRBJ2-7, with 10 bases lining up with TRBD1. Germline V lookup: CDR1 MNHEY, CDR2 SMNVEV (reference sequence). CDR3 length: 13 residues. The V gene end was trimmed by 6 bases and the J gene end by 2 bases; junction bases not matched to a gene: 1. CDR3 protein: CASRGQGTYEQYF. DNA for the CDR3: TGTGCCAGCAGGGGACAGGGGACCTACGAGCAGTACTTC.

The gene calls are TRBV5-4 and TRBJ2-1; D perhaps matches TRBD1 (6 bases). Trimming took 4 bases from V and 3 from J, leaving 8 bases between them. This CDR3 region has 13 residues. Germline lookup yields CDR1 SGHNT and CDR2 YYREEE (reference sequence). The CDR3 region is CASSHRDYNEQFF. For the CDR3, the DNA is TGTGCCAGCAGCCACAGGGACTACAATGAGCAGTTCTTC. Full variable domain (missing parts from reference TRBV5-4 and TRBJ2-1): ETGVTQSPTHLIKTRGQQVTLRCSSQSGHNTVSWYQQALGQGPQFIFQYYREEENGRGNFPPRFSGLQFPNYSSELNVNALELDDSALYLCASSHRDYNEQFFGPGTRLTVL.

The gene calls are TRBV6-5 and TRBJ1-3; D remains unclear. V lost 2 bases and J lost 0, with 8 bases in between. This CDR3 is built from 15 residues. Germline V gene data show CDR1 as MNHEY and CDR2 as SVGAGI. CDR3 residues: CASSYGKASGNTIYF. DNA for the CDR3: TGTGCCAGCAGTTACGGTAAAGCCTCTGGAAACACCATATATTTT.